This T cell receptor beta chain is drawn from a study of CD8 T cells in Susac syndrome (dated by TCRdb to between 2019 and 2020). For the wider study: Whether CD8+ T cell activation and differentiation in Susac syndrome was antigen driven was tested using repertoire sequencing.

General conclusions and limits of the study: The TCR sequencing and HLA analysis was acknowledged to have included a relatively small number of individuals.

RNA was extracted with the RNeasy kit and about 0.5 to 1 ug was reverse transcribed using random hexamers. The immunoSEQ multiplex PCR assay, covering 54 Vbeta and 13 Jbeta segments, was used to amplify TCR beta CDR3 regions. To correct PCR amplification bias, a synthetic template baseline was used for both primer optimization and computational correction. The study's processing was this. Reads were annotated to V, D and J genes per IMGT and analyzed with immunoSEQ Analyzer, keeping only productive sequences. Clonality was computed as one minus Shannon entropy normalized by log2 of the number of productive unique sequences. For each patient and control, public and private clones were evaluated among the 100 most prevalent clones. Clones were defined as Susac-specific when absent from the healthy and MS cohorts, from fewer than 1,300 published viral clones and from other ImmuneACCESS disease sequences. In TCRdb, the public reads were trimmed at Q25 with fastp and aligned with MiXCR, with productive beta chains retained. CDR3 protein sequences are deduplicated, and each keeps its most common genes and DNA. TCRdb, not the original authors, processed these V and J calls. Present in this sample are about 200,000 distinct CDR3 sequences, approximately 96% of which were seen just once. More than 0.09% of the sample is in the top ten clones.

Peripheral blood CD8+ and CD4+ T cells from healthy donors, Susac syndrome patients and multiple sclerosis patients were profiled by high-throughput TCR beta sequencing. Treatment-naive patients with stable or active relapsing-remitting disease fulfilling revised McDonald criteria were used as multiple sclerosis controls. Bulk CD8+ and CD4+ T cells were purified magnetically by negative isolation, whereas CD8+ TEMRA cells were enriched by FACS. Blood was drawn into EDTA tubes, processed within 24 hours, and PBMCs were isolated by density gradient centrifugation. PBMCs intended for TCR sequencing were cryopreserved in liquid nitrogen and were subsequently thawed in a 37 degrees C water bath. Purity of sorted or isolated CD4+, CD8+ and CD8+ TEMRA cells was at least 90%. Points on this clonotype: The antigen it recognizes is unknown. Per-base qualities were not stored, and no clone one base away is much larger.

V loses 8 bases of germline sequence and J loses 6 bases, and the interval between the two ends is 18 bases. From a lookup of the germline V gene, CDR1 and CDR2 are SNHLY and FYNNEI. The CDR3, cysteine through phenylalanine, is 14 amino acids long. Of all the DNA, just the CDR3 is kept, 42 bases in frame from base 1. Material for sequencing was CD4+ T cells from PBMCs. In this chain, TRBV2 is recombined with TRBJ2-3; no D gene can be assigned with confidence. The clonotype was recovered from a human donor with multiple sclerosis. The nucleotides read TGTGCCAGCGATTCGTCAGTGGGCCGGGATACGCAGTATTTT. This sequence encodes CASDSSVGRDTQYF. Beyond the CDR3, the reference TRBV2 and TRBJ2-3 genes provide the residues; the full variable domain reads: EPEVTQTPSHQVTQMGQEVILRCVPISNHLYFYWYRQILGQKVEFLVSFYNNEISEKSEIFDDQFSVERPDGSNFTLKIRSTKLEDSAMYFCASDSSVGRDTQYFGPGTRLTVL.